This T cell receptor (beta chain) was identified in a study of cytomegalovirus exposure and HLA in healthy donors. These donors counted as nominally healthy when sampled, but unrecorded immune exposures were likely. V lost 1 base and J lost 8, with 9 bases in between. CDR3 length equals 14 residues. Per germline, CDR1 ENHRY and CDR2 SYGVKD. Study-wide points: The later analysis indicated that the majority of CMV-associated TCR beta chains appeared HLA-restricted.

Primers included in the PCR were 60 Vbeta and 13 Jbeta primers. Measured with immunoSEQ multiplex PCR; TCRdb has only the in-frame clones, and not every one. The sample yields 190,000 or so clones, around 79% seen once. As concerns this clone: Its specificity is unknown.

The TCR sequence derives from a male donor in good health and CMV-seropositive. Sample: PBMCs. The rearrangement uses TRBV10-3 and TRBJ1-6; weak D call: TRBD1 (5 bases). The CDR3 reads CAISEYTGDSPLHF. In DNA form, the CDR3 reads TGTGCCATCAGTGAGTACACAGGAGATTCACCCCTCCACTTT.